This T cell receptor (beta chain) emerged from a study of blood T cell repertoires in COVID-19. Study-wide background: T cells, B-cell-depleted T cells, or PBMCs supplied cDNA or gDNA.

Profiling relied on immunoSEQ multiplex PCR, and the TCRdb table lists in-frame clones only, not all of them. The repertoire has around 60,000 clones, about 92% of them found once; the top ten carry roughly 1.2%. Germline V lookup: CDR1 SGHDT, CDR2 YYEEEE. Trimming at V came to 3 bases and at J to 6 bases, leaving 11 bases not matched to a gene. The CDR3 has 15 residues. Sequencing used peripheral blood. This chain uses TRBV5-6 with TRBJ1-2; 7 bases map to TRBD1. This sequence originates from a man in his 60s with acute or convalescent COVID-19. CDR3 nucleotides: TGTGCCAGCAGCTCCTTAGACAGGGTGGGCGATGGCTACACCTTC. Protein: CASSSLDRVGDGYTF. Based on the CDR3 plus reference TRBV5-6 and TRBJ1-2, the full variable domain is DAGVTQSPTHLIKTRGQQVTLRCSPKSGHDTVSWYQQALGQGPQFIFQYYEEEERQRGNFPDRFSGHQFPNYSSELNVNALLLGDSALYLCASSSLDRVGDGYTFGSGTRLTVV.